This T cell receptor beta chain was captured by sequencing in a study of cytomegalovirus exposure and HLA in healthy donors. PCR amplification relied on 60 Vbeta primers (plus 13 Jbeta primers). Assay: immunoSEQ multiplex PCR; the TCRdb copy retains only in-frame clones and omits some. The repertoire holds fewer than 200,000 clones, with roughly four fifths as singletons. Looked up from germline, CDR1 is SEHNR and CDR2 is FQNEAQ (reference sequence). The CDR3 is 16 residues long. V trimming: 5 bases; J trimming: 3 bases; junction bases outside the gene matches: 11. Sequencing input: PBMCs. The chain is built from TRBV7-9 and TRBJ2-7; 9 bases are a match to TRBD1. This clonotype originated in a young woman in good health and CMV-seronegative. CDR3 loop: CASSPTGGQGIYEQYF. The CDR3 DNA reads as TGTGCCAGCAGCCCAACCGGAGGACAGGGGATCTACGAGCAGTACTTC.